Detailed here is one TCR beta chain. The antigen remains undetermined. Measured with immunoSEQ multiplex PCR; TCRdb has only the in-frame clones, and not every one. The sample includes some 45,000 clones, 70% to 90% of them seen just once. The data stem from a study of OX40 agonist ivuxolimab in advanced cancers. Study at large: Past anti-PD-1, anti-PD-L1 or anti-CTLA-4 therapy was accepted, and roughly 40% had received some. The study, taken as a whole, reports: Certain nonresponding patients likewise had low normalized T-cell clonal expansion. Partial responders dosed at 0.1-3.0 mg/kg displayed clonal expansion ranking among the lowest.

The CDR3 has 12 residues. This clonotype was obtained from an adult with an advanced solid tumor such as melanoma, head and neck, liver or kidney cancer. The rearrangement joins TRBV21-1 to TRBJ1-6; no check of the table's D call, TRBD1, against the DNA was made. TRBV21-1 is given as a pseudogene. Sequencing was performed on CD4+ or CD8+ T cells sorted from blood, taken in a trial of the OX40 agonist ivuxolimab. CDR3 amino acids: CASHRGGSPLHF. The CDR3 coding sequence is TGTGCCAGCCACAGGGGTGGCTCACCCCTCCACTTT.